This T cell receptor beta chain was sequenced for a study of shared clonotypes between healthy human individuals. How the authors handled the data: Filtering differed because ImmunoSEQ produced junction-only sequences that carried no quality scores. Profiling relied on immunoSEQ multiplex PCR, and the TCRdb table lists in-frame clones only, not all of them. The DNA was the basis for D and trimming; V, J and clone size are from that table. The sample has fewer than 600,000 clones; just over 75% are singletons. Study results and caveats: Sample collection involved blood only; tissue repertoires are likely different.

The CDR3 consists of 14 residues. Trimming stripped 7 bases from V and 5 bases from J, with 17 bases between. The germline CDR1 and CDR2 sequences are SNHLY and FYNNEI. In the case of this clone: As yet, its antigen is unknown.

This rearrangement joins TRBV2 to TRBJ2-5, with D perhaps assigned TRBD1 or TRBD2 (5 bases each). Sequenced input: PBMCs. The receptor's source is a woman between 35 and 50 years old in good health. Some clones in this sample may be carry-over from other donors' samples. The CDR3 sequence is CASIRERGGETQYF. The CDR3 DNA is TGTGCCAGCATTAGGGAGAGGGGCGGGGAGACCCAGTACTTC.